Listed below are T cell receptor beta chains from one sample, sequenced in a study of OX40 agonist ivuxolimab in advanced cancers. The repertoire was sequenced with immunoSEQ multiplex PCR; TCRdb's copy has only in-frame clones and lacks some. This table has fewer than 90,000 clones, about 89% appearing once. Specimen: CD4+ or CD8+ T cells sorted from blood, collected in a trial of the OX40 agonist ivuxolimab. All receptors derive from an adult with an advanced solid tumor such as melanoma, head and neck, liver or kidney cancer. Each CDR3 is given with its conserved first and last residue. Fields, in order: D gene, clone size, J gene, V gene, CDR3 DNA, CDR3 protein. D genes are given only for firm matches. Size is omitted from some rows. Given values are once, few, many or a class for expanded clones.

d_call: NA; clone_size: NA; j_call: TRBJ1-1; v_call: TRBV27; cdr3_nt: TGTGCCAGCAGTTTGTCAGGAACCTGGAGCACTGAAGCTTTCTTT; cdr3_aa: CASSLSGTWSTEAFF
d_call: NA; clone_size: NA; j_call: TRBJ2-6; v_call: TRBV6-5; cdr3_nt: TGTGCCAGCAGTTCGTCGACCCGCTCTGGGGCCAACGTCCTGACTTTC; cdr3_aa: CASSSSTRSGANVLTF
d_call: NA; clone_size: NA; j_call: TRBJ2-3; v_call: TRBV6-5; cdr3_nt: TGTGCCAGCAGTTACTCCCGGGAGTTGGGAGATACGCAGTATTTT; cdr3_aa: CASSYSRELGDTQYF
d_call: TRBD1; clone_size: once; j_call: TRBJ2-7; v_call: TRBV9; cdr3_nt: TGTGCCAGCAGCGAAGGACAGGCCTACGAGCAGTACTTC; cdr3_aa: CASSEGQAYEQYF
d_call: NA; clone_size: NA; j_call: TRBJ1-3; v_call: TRBV11-2; cdr3_nt: TGTGCCAGCAGCTTAGCCAGGGGTCCTGGAAACACCATATATTTT; cdr3_aa: CASSLARGPGNTIYF
d_call: NA; clone_size: NA; j_call: TRBJ1-4; v_call: TRBV6-1; cdr3_nt: TGTGCCAGCAGTGAAGCGGACAGCATGGGCGAAAAACTGTTTTTT; cdr3_aa: CASSEADSMGEKLFF
d_call: NA; clone_size: NA; j_call: TRBJ1-3; v_call: TRBV30; cdr3_nt: TGTGCCTGGAGTGGGTTGGTTTTTGGCGGAAACACCATATATTTT; cdr3_aa: CAWSGLVFGGNTIYF
d_call: TRBD1; clone_size: NA; j_call: TRBJ1-4; v_call: TRBV19; cdr3_nt: TGTGCCAGTAGACGACAGGGCCCAACTAATGAAAAACTGTTTTTT; cdr3_aa: CASRRQGPTNEKLFF
d_call: NA; clone_size: NA; j_call: TRBJ2-5; v_call: TRBV15; cdr3_nt: TGTGCCACCAGCTTTACACGGACAGCGCAAGAGACCCAGTACTTC; cdr3_aa: CATSFTRTAQETQYF
d_call: NA; clone_size: NA; j_call: TRBJ2-2; v_call: TRBV28; cdr3_nt: TGTGCCAGCGGAGATCCGGGACAGAACACCGGGGAGCTGTTTTTT; cdr3_aa: CASGDPGQNTGELFF
d_call: TRBD1; clone_size: NA; j_call: TRBJ2-3; v_call: TRBV5-1; cdr3_nt: TGCGCCAGCAGCTCGGGACAGGGGATAAGGACAGATACGCAGTATTTT; cdr3_aa: CASSSGQGIRTDTQYF
d_call: NA; clone_size: NA; j_call: TRBJ2-4; v_call: TRBV19; cdr3_nt: TGTGCCAGTAGTATTTTCGGGAGAGGGAACATTCAGTACTTC; cdr3_aa: CASSIFGRGNIQYF
d_call: TRBD1; clone_size: NA; j_call: TRBJ2-1; v_call: TRBV4-2; cdr3_nt: TGTGCCAGCAGCCAAGATGGGACAGGGAATGAGCAGTTCTTC; cdr3_aa: CASSQDGTGNEQFF
d_call: TRBD1; clone_size: NA; j_call: TRBJ2-5; v_call: TRBV5-5; cdr3_nt: TGTGCCAGCAGCTTGGATTCGGGACAGGGACAAGAGACCCAGTACTTC; cdr3_aa: CASSLDSGQGQETQYF
d_call: TRBD2; clone_size: NA; j_call: TRBJ2-5; v_call: TRBV7-2; cdr3_nt: TGTGCCAGCAGCCCCGGACTAGCGGTGGGAGTAGGAGAGACCCAGTACTTC; cdr3_aa: CASSPGLAVGVGETQYF
d_call: NA; clone_size: NA; j_call: TRBJ1-2; v_call: TRBV19; cdr3_nt: TGTGCCAGTAGTAAGTTCCAGCCTCTGCTCTATGGCTACACCTTC; cdr3_aa: CASSKFQPLLYGYTF
d_call: TRBD1; clone_size: NA; j_call: TRBJ1-1; v_call: TRBV9; cdr3_nt: TGTGCCAGCAGCGAACAGGGGGCGGTCACTGAAGCTTTCTTT; cdr3_aa: CASSEQGAVTEAFF
d_call: TRBD2; clone_size: NA; j_call: TRBJ2-1; v_call: TRBV30; cdr3_nt: TGTGCCTGGAGTGGCCGCAGGGGAGCCGGGACTAGCGTTTACAATGAGCAGTTCTTC; cdr3_aa: CAWSGRRGAGTSVYNEQFF
d_call: NA; clone_size: NA; j_call: TRBJ1-2; v_call: TRBV28; cdr3_nt: TGTGCCAGCAGTTTCGGAGGAAGCCGAGCCAACTATGGCTACACCTTC; cdr3_aa: CASSFGGSRANYGYTF
d_call: NA; clone_size: NA; j_call: TRBJ2-2; v_call: TRBV10-2; cdr3_nt: TGCGCCAGCAGTGGGACGGGCTGGCAGAACACCGGGGAGCTGTTTTTT; cdr3_aa: CASSGTGWQNTGELFF
d_call: TRBD1; clone_size: NA; j_call: TRBJ1-5; v_call: TRBV6-5; cdr3_nt: TGTGCCAGCAGAGCCCGACAGGGAGCCAATCAGCCCCAGCATTTT; cdr3_aa: CASRARQGANQPQHF
d_call: NA; clone_size: NA; j_call: TRBJ2-3; v_call: TRBV18; cdr3_nt: TGTGCCAGCTCACCCCAAGGCCCCGGCCCCACAGATACGCAGTATTTT; cdr3_aa: CASSPQGPGPTDTQYF
d_call: NA; clone_size: NA; j_call: TRBJ2-1; v_call: TRBV14; cdr3_nt: TGTGCCAGCAGCCAAGTCGGCAGGGGTCTCAATGAGCAGTTCTTC; cdr3_aa: CASSQVGRGLNEQFF
d_call: NA; clone_size: NA; j_call: TRBJ2-2; v_call: TRBV12-5; cdr3_nt: TGTGCTAGTGAACCCGTAGGGGCGGGCACCGGGGAGCTGTTTTTT; cdr3_aa: CASEPVGAGTGELFF
d_call: NA; clone_size: once; j_call: TRBJ1-5; v_call: TRBV7-9; cdr3_nt: TGTGCCAGCAGCTTCGGAGACCAGCCCCAGCATTTT; cdr3_aa: CASSFGDQPQHF
d_call: NA; clone_size: NA; j_call: TRBJ1-2; v_call: TRBV5-6; cdr3_nt: TGTGCCAGCAGCTGGGGGGGCGGCTACACCTTC; cdr3_aa: CASSWGGGYTF
d_call: TRBD2; clone_size: NA; j_call: TRBJ2-1; v_call: TRBV6-5; cdr3_nt: TGTGCCAGCAGTTACACAGGACTAGAAACCTACAATGAGCAGTTCTTC; cdr3_aa: CASSYTGLETYNEQFF
d_call: NA; clone_size: NA; j_call: TRBJ2-5; v_call: TRBV10-3; cdr3_nt: TGTGCCATCAGAGGCCTCCAAGAGACCCAGTACTTC; cdr3_aa: CAIRGLQETQYF
d_call: TRBD1; clone_size: NA; j_call: TRBJ1-5; v_call: TRBV19; cdr3_nt: TGTGCCAGTAACCCACAGGGGGATCAGCCCCAGCATTTT; cdr3_aa: CASNPQGDQPQHF
d_call: TRBD2; clone_size: NA; j_call: TRBJ2-1; v_call: TRBV19; cdr3_nt: TGTGCCAGTAGTATCGTAGGCGGAACTAGCGGGAGATATGAGCAGTTCTTC; cdr3_aa: CASSIVGGTSGRYEQFF
d_call: TRBD2; clone_size: NA; j_call: TRBJ2-1; v_call: TRBV5-1; cdr3_nt: TGCGCCAGCAGCTTGTGGGGGACTAGCGGAACCCGGAGCTACAATGAGCAGTTCTTC; cdr3_aa: CASSLWGTSGTRSYNEQFF
d_call: TRBD1; clone_size: NA; j_call: TRBJ2-3; v_call: TRBV18; cdr3_nt: TGTGCCAGCTCACCGGGGACAGGGGCCTTCTTTGGTACGCAGTATTTT; cdr3_aa: CASSPGTGAFFGTQYF
d_call: NA; clone_size: NA; j_call: TRBJ2-5; v_call: TRBV7-2; cdr3_nt: TGTGCCAGCAGTTCTGGGTGGGCAGGGGAGTACTTC; cdr3_aa: CASSSGWAGEYF
d_call: NA; clone_size: NA; j_call: TRBJ1-2; v_call: TRBV14; cdr3_nt: TGTGCCAGCAGCCAAGCGAGGGCCGCCTCGGGTGGCTACACCTTC; cdr3_aa: CASSQARAASGGYTF
d_call: TRBD1; clone_size: NA; j_call: TRBJ1-2; v_call: TRBV6-5; cdr3_nt: TGTGCCAGCAGTTACTCCGGGACAGGGGGCAATGGCTACACCTTC; cdr3_aa: CASSYSGTGGNGYTF
d_call: TRBD1; clone_size: NA; j_call: TRBJ1-6; v_call: TRBV7-9; cdr3_nt: TGTGCCAGCAGCCGAGGGACAGCTAATTCACCCCTCCACTTT; cdr3_aa: CASSRGTANSPLHF
d_call: NA; clone_size: NA; j_call: TRBJ1-2; v_call: TRBV6-5; cdr3_nt: TGTGCCAGTAGGGGGTTGGTCGGCTATGGCTACACCTTC; cdr3_aa: CASRGLVGYGYTF
d_call: TRBD1; clone_size: once; j_call: TRBJ1-5; v_call: TRBV18; cdr3_nt: TGTGCCAGCTCACCTATCTCCGTCGACAGGGGAGTGGGAGACAATCAGCCCCAGCATTTT; cdr3_aa: CASSPISVDRGVGDNQPQHF
d_call: TRBD2; clone_size: NA; j_call: TRBJ2-7; v_call: TRBV5-5; cdr3_nt: TGTGCCAGCAGCTTGGAAATAGCGGGAGGCCGCCAGTACTTC; cdr3_aa: CASSLEIAGGRQYF
d_call: TRBD1; clone_size: NA; j_call: TRBJ1-4; v_call: TRBV25-1; cdr3_nt: TGTGCCAGCAGCCCCGGGACAGCACATGAAAAACTGTTTTTT; cdr3_aa: CASSPGTAHEKLFF
d_call: NA; clone_size: NA; j_call: TRBJ2-1; v_call: TRBV30; cdr3_nt: TGTGCCTGGAGTCTAATCGGAGCTAGCCCGTACAATGAGCAGTTCTTC; cdr3_aa: CAWSLIGASPYNEQFF
d_call: NA; clone_size: NA; j_call: TRBJ2-1; v_call: TRBV20-1; cdr3_nt: TGCAGTGCCGTGGGGCGAAAAAAGCAGTTCTTC; cdr3_aa: CSAVGRKKQFF